This entry lists 15 T cell receptor beta chains sequenced from one sample in a study of identical twins' blood T cells. TCRdb analysed the 5' RACE reads with MiXCR anew, one entry per CDR3 protein. The repertoire holds 350,000 to 400,000 distinct CDR3 sequences, roughly 30% seen once, with about 6.1% in the top ten. Sequenced sample: PBMCs. The receptor source for this set is a woman aged 18 to 50 in good health.

The rearrangement uses TRBV11-2 and TRBJ2-7, with 8 bases aligning to TRBD2. The CDR3 totals 14 residues. CDR1 SGHAT and CDR2 FQNNGV come from the germline V gene. After removal of 5 bases from V and 3 bases from J, the junction contained 6 bases not matched to a gene. This CDR3 is CASSLQAGDYEQYF. CDR3 nucleotide sequence: TGTGCCAGCAGCCTCCAAGCGGGGGACTACGAGCAGTACTTC.

The V and J genes are TRBV11-2 and TRBJ1-1; possibly TRBD1 for D (5 bases). With 2 bases removed from V and 6 bases from J, the gap between germline ends came to 7 bases. Germline CDR1 and CDR2: SGHAT and FQNNGV. There are 12 residues in the CDR3. DNA for the CDR3: TGTGCCAGCAGCTTAATAGGGGCTGAAGCTTTCTTT. It specifies CASSLIGAEAFF.

In this sample, this clonotype turned up a few times. This sequence joins TRBV14 and TRBJ2-2, with TRBD1 identical over 8 bases. The CDR3 totals 14 residues. V lost 8 bases, J lost 2 bases, and 4 bases stayed unmatched. Germline CDR1 and CDR2: SGHDN and FVKESK. CDR3 protein: CASRDRLNTGELFF. The CDR3 nucleotides read TGTGCCAGCCGGGACAGGCTAAACACCGGGGAGCTGTTTTTT.

The chain links TRBV29-1 to TRBJ2-1; D unresolved. The germline CDR1 and CDR2 sequences are SQVTM and ANQGSEA. V dropped 7 bases and J dropped 0 bases, with 10 bases sitting between them. The CDR3 consists of 13 residues. Here the CDR3 reads CSAEGVSYNEQFF. DNA of the CDR3: TGCAGCGCCGAAGGCGTCTCCTACAATGAGCAGTTCTTC.

This clonotype was seen repeatedly, ten times or more. The rearrangement links TRBV20-1 to TRBJ1-1; 7 positions match TRBD1. This CDR3 has 13 residues. J lost 4 bases, V lost 3 bases, and 5 bases had no gene match. CDR1 is DFQATT, CDR2 SNEGSKA, per germline (reference sequence). The CDR3 here is CSASTGEGTEAFF. In DNA form, the CDR3 reads TGCAGTGCTAGCACAGGGGAAGGCACTGAAGCTTTCTTT.

This clonotype occurred a few times. The rearrangement joins TRBV2 to TRBJ1-2; D is undetermined. The V end lost 6 bases, the J end lost 3 bases, and 5 bases lay between the germline ends. The CDR3 loop spans 11 amino acids. Germline loops: CDR1 SNHLY, CDR2 FYNNEI. DNA of the CDR3: TGTGCCAGCAGACCGTACTATGGCTACACCTTC. This codes for CASRPYYGYTF.

In this sample, this clonotype turned up many times. J is TRBJ1-3 and V is TRBV20-1; possibly TRBD1 for D (6 bases). The CDR3 is 14 residues long. V was cut by 2 bases and J by 2 bases, with 10 bases left in between. CDR1 DFQATT and CDR2 SNEGSKA come from the germline V gene (reference sequence). CDR3 sequence: CSARWAGAGNTIYF. The DNA for the CDR3 is TGCAGTGCTAGATGGGCAGGGGCTGGAAACACCATATATTTT.

The rearrangement uses TRBV29-1 and TRBJ1-1; D is perhaps TRBD1 (5 bases). Germline V gene sequence: CDR1 SQVTM, CDR2 ANQGSEA. This CDR3 region has 14 residues. V shed 1 base and J shed 3 bases, with 12 bases lying between them. CDR3 sequence (DNA): TGCAGCGTTGAAGGCGGAGGGGAAGACACTGAAGCTTTCTTT. This encodes CSVEGGGEDTEAFF. Using reference TRBV29-1 and TRBJ1-1 for the parts outside the CDR3, the full variable domain is SAVISQKPSRDICQRGTSLTIQCQVDSQVTMMFWYRQQPGQSLTLIATANQGSEATYESGFVIDKFPISRPNLTFSTLTVSNMSPEDSSIYLCSVEGGGEDTEAFFGQGTRLTVV.

This clonotype was picked up a small number of times. The chain carries TRBV9 and TRBJ2-3, with D uncertain. V lost 3 bases to trimming and J lost 4 bases, with 9 bases between them. Germline CDR1 and CDR2: SGDLS and YYNGEE. This CDR3 has 13 amino acids. In DNA form, the CDR3 reads TGTGCCAGCAGCGAGGCCACTTCAGATACGCAGTATTTT. Residues: CASSEATSDTQYF. Based on the CDR3 plus reference TRBV9 and TRBJ2-3, the full variable domain is DSGVTQTPKHLITATGQRVTLRCSPRSGDLSVYWYQQSLDQGLQFLIQYYNGEERAKGNILERFSAQQFPDLHSELNLSSLELGDSALYFCASSEATSDTQYFGPGTRLTVL.

On this clonotype: One end of the junction fails to match germline, which may point to a read error. The chain has TRBV7-2 and TRBJ1-1, with D possibly TRBD1 on 6 matching bases. CDR3 size: 14 residues. The germline V gene encodes CDR1 SGHTA and CDR2 FQGNSA. The CDR3 sequence is CVSSLNTGMTEAFF. CDR3 bases: TGTGTCAGCAGCTTGAATACAGGGATGACTGAAGCTTTCTTT.

This clonotype has only a few counts. The rearrangement joins TRBV7-8 to TRBJ1-5; D gene unclear. V was shortened by 0 bases and J by 7 bases, with 7 bases between the two germline ends. This CDR3 is 13 amino acids long. Germline V CDR1 and CDR2: SGHVS, FQNEAQ. Here the CDR3 DNA reads TGTGCCAGCAGCTTAGCGCTTTCCCAGCCCCAGCATTTT. Residues: CASSLALSQPQHF.

This clonotype was observed a handful of times. This sequence joins TRBV11-2 and TRBJ2-2; D not certain. V was clipped by 7 bases and J by 6 bases, with 9 bases between them. Per the germline V gene, CDR1 is SGHAT and CDR2 is FQNNGV. The CDR3 loop spans 12 amino acids. In DNA, the CDR3 is TGTGCCAGCACCCTCACCGCCGGGGAGCTGTTTTTT. Protein: CASTLTAGELFF.

In this sample, this clonotype turned up once. This rearrangement joins TRBV6-1 to TRBJ1-1; 10 bases line up with TRBD1. The germline gives CDR1 MNHNS, CDR2 SASEGT. The junction had 9 bases not matched to a gene; V was cut back by 4 bases and J by 7 bases. The CDR3 contains 15 residues. CDR3 coding DNA: TGTGCCAGCAGTGCGTGGGACAGGGGCGCGTTTGAAGCTTTCTTT. It encodes CASSAWDRGAFEAFF.

In this sample, this clonotype turned up a few times. The J gene is TRBJ2-3, the V gene TRBV4-3; D gene ambiguous. Germline V gene lookup returns CDR1 LGHNA and CDR2 YSLEER. The V and J ends lost 4 bases and 3 bases respectively, with 11 bases between them. The CDR3 runs 14 residues. CDR3 coding DNA: TGCGCCAGCAGCCTTAGCTGGGAAACAGATACGCAGTATTTT. This gives the protein CASSLSWETDTQYF.

The CDR3 bases are TGTGCCAGCAGTGTATTGGGGTATCAGCCCCAGCATTTT. This codes for CASSVLGYQPQHF. This rearrangement joins TRBV27 to TRBJ1-5; no firm D call. CDR3 length: 13 residues. The germline V and J ends were trimmed by 5 bases and 5 bases, with 10 bases remaining between them. In germline, CDR1 is MNHEY, CDR2 SMNVEV (reference sequence).